This T cell receptor beta chain originates from a study of T cells in pancreatic ductal adenocarcinoma. Generated by immunoSEQ multiplex PCR, the TCRdb table keeps only in-frame clones and is missing some. The sample records approximately 12,000 clones, 75% to 90% being singletons. Trimming took off 6 bases at V and 8 bases at J, with 13 bases between the two ends. Germline loops: CDR1 DFQATT, CDR2 SNEGSKA (reference sequence). CDR3 length equals 11 residues. No neoadjuvant therapy was given to the selected pancreatic ductal adenocarcinoma patients before their surgery. Sequencing was carried out using PBMCs. This receptor was obtained from a human donor with pancreatic ductal adenocarcinoma. The chain uses TRBV20-1 and TRBJ1-2; maybe TRBD1 (5 bases). CDR3 sequence reads: CSAPGDGGYTF. Here the CDR3 DNA reads TGCAGTGCCCCGGGGGACGGCGGCTACACCTTC.